The present TCR beta chain was sequenced within a study of T cell changes during pregnancy in multiple sclerosis. Clones were read by immunoSEQ multiplex PCR, and TCRdb kept only the in-frame ones, dropping some. In the table there are 90,000 or so clones, under 95% of which are singletons. The germline gives CDR1 SQVTM, CDR2 ANQGSEA. The CDR3 extends over 11 amino acids. This sample comprised peripheral blood, obtained before pregnancy. This TCR derives from a female donor with multiple sclerosis, enrolled in a pregnancy study. The chain joins TRBV29-1 to TRBJ1-2; TRBD1 aligns across 10 bases. CDR3 amino acids: CSAGTGDGYTF. The CDR3, as DNA: TGCAGTGCCGGGACAGGGGATGGCTACACCTTC. Combining the CDR3 with reference TRBV29-1 and TRBJ1-2 gives the whole variable domain SAVISQKPSRDICQRGTSLTIQCQVDSQVTMMFWYRQQPGQSLTLIATANQGSEATYESGFVIDKFPISRPNLTFSTLTVSNMSPEDSSIYLCSAGTGDGYTFGSGTRLTVV.